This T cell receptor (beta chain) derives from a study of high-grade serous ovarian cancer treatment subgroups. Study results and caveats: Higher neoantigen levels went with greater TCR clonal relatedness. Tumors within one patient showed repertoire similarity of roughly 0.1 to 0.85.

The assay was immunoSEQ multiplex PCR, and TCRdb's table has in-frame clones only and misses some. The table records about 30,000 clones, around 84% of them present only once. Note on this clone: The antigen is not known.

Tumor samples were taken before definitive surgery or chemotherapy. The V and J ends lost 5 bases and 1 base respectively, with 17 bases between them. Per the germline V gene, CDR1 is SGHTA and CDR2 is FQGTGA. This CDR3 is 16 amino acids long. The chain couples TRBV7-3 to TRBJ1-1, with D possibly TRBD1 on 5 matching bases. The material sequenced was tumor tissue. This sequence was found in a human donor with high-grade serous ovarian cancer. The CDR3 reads CASSQSAGSRNTEAFF. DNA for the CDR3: TGTGCCAGCAGCCAATCGGCAGGGTCTAGGAACACTGAAGCTTTCTTT.